This entry describes one T cell receptor beta chain. Its antigen is unidentified. This entry comes from a study of T cells in Graves' hyperthyroidism and ophthalmopathy. Findings of the study overall: In validation, the model predicted ophthalmopathy. These predictions came a median approximately six months before onset. A model using 13 V-J features told ophthalmopathy apart from stable hyperthyroidism.

Exclusion of patients followed from uncontrolled infection, other autoimmune disease, pregnancy or lactation. The source material, RNA transcripts, was used to amplify TCR beta CDR3 regions. First-round RT-PCR with HTBI primers amplified the TCR CDR3 region. A single record per CDR3 protein comes from TCRdb applying MiXCR to the multiplex PCR reads. The sample contains roughly 800,000 distinct CDR3 sequences, 38% of which appear only once. This sequence was found in a man aged 18-30 years with Graves' hyperthyroidism. The source material was blood.

The CDR3 nucleotides are TGTGCCAGCAGCCAAGGATTATCCGGGGAGCTGTTTTTT. This gives the protein CASSQGLSGELFF. The V and J genes are TRBV14 and TRBJ2-2; D unresolved. The CDR3 is 13 amino acids. Germline CDR1 reads SGHDN; CDR2 reads FVKESK. V lost 1 base and J lost 6, with 6 bases in between.